The sequence of this TCR beta chain was determined in a study of immune evolution from preneoplasia to lung adenocarcinoma. Study results and limitations: Normal lung had highest clonality; later lesions appeared denser, more diverse.

Produced via immunoSEQ multiplex PCR; TCRdb's table is partial and in-frame only. The sample lists roughly 3,500 clones; approximately 51% were seen once. Trimming took 0 bases from V and 8 from J, leaving 11 bases between them. The CDR3 sequence is 13 residues long. CDR1 SGHRS and CDR2 YFSETQ come from the germline V gene. In the case of this clone: Its specificity is unknown.

H&E slides confirmed each diagnosis, reviewed by two pathologists independently. This receptor was identified in a person between 50 and 60 years old with lung adenocarcinoma. Input material: FFPE normal lung tissue adjacent to the tumor. The rearrangement uses TRBV5-1 and TRBJ1-2, with unresolved D. In nucleotides, the CDR3 is TGCGCCAGCAGCTTGGACAGCAGTCGAGGCTACACCTTC. Amino acid sequence: CASSLDSSRGYTF. Drawing the rest from reference TRBV5-1 and TRBJ1-2, the complete variable domain is KAGVTQTPRYLIKTRGQQVTLSCSPISGHRSVSWYQQTPGQGLQFLFEYFSETQRNKGNFPGRFSGRQFSNSRSEMNVSTLELGDSALYLCASSLDSSRGYTFGSGTRLTVV.